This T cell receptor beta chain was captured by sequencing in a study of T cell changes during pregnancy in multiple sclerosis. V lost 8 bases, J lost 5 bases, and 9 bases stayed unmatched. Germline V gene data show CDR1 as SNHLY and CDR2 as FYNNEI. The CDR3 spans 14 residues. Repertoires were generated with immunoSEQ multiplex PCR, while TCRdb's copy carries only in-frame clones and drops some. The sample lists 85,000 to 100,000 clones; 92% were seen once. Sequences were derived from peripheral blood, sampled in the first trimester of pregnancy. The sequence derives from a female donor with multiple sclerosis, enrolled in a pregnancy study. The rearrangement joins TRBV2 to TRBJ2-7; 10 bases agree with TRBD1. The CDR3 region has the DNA TGTGCCAGCGAGACGGGACAGGGGATCAACGAGCAGTACTTC. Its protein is CASETGQGINEQYF. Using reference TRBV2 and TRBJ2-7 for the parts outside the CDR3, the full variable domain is EPEVTQTPSHQVTQMGQEVILRCVPISNHLYFYWYRQILGQKVEFLVSFYNNEISEKSEIFDDQFSVERPDGSNFTLKIRSTKLEDSAMYFCASETGQGINEQYFGPGTRLTVT.